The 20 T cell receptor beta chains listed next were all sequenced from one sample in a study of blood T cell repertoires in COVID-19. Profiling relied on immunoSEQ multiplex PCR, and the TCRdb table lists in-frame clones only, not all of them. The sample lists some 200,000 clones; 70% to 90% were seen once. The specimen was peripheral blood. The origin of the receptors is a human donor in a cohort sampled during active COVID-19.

The CDR3 sequence is CASSLGPGLAEGGETQYF. The CDR3 DNA reads TGCGCCAGCAGCTTGGGTCCGGGACTAGCGGAGGGGGGAGAGACCCAGTACTTC. V is TRBV5-1 and J is TRBJ2-5; 11 bases match TRBD2. J gave up 4 bases and V 0 bases, and 11 bases lay outside the gene matches. Germline V gene sequence: CDR1 SGHRS, CDR2 YFSETQ. The length of the CDR3 is 18 residues.

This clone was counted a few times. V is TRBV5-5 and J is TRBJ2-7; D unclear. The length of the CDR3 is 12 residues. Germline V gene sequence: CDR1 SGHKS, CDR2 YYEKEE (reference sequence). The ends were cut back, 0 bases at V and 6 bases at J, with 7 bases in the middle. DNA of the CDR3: TGTGCCAGCAGCTTGGAGCCTATCGAGCAGTACTTC. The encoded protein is CASSLEPIEQYF.

The CDR3 sequence: CASSQALGTGGGETQYF. CDR3 nucleotide sequence: TGTGCCAGCAGCCAAGCGTTGGGAACAGGGGGCGGGGAGACCCAGTACTTC. The chain recombines TRBV3-1 (or the pseudogene TRBV3-2) with TRBJ2-5; TRBD1 agrees at 9 bases. CDR3 length: 17 residues. Germline V gene data show CDR1 as LGHDT and CDR2 as YNNKEL (reference sequence). V was pared by 1 base and J by 5 bases, with 11 bases of the junction left unmatched.

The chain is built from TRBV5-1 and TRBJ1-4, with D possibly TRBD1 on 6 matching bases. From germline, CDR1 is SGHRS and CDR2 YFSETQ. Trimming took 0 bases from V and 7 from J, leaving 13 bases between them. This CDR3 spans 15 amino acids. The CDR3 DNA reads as TGCGCCAGCAGCTTGGCCGGGGGGGCGAGTGAAAAACTGTTTTTT. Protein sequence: CASSLAGGASEKLFF.

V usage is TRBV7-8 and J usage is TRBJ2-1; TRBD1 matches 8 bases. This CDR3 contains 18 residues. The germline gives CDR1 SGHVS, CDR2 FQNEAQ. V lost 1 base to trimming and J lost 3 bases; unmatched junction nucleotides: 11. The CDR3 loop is CASSLVTGKTGVYNEQFF. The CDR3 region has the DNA TGTGCCAGCAGCTTAGTAACAGGGAAGACAGGGGTCTACAATGAGCAGTTCTTC.

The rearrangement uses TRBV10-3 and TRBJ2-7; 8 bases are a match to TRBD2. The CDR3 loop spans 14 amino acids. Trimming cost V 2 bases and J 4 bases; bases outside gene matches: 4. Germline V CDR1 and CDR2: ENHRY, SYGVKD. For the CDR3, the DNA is TGTGCCATCAGTGAGCCCGGGGGGGGGTACGAGCAGTACTTC. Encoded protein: CAISEPGGGYEQYF.

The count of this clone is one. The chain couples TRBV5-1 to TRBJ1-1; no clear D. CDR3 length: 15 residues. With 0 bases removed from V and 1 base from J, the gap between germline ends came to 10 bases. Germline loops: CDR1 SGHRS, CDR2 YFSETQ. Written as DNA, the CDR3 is TGCGCCAGCAGCTTGGGGCCCGGAGGGAACACTGAAGCTTTCTTT. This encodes CASSLGPGGNTEAFF.

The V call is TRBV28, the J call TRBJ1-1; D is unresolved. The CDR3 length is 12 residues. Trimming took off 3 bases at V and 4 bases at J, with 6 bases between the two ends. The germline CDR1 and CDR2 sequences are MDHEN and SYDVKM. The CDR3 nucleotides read TGTGCCAGCAGTTTTTCCAGCACTGAAGCTTTCTTT. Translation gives CASSFSSTEAFF.

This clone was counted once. CDR3 DNA: TGCGCCAGCAGCTTGCGGGGACAGGGGTATAATTCACCCCTCCACTTT. Protein product: CASSLRGQGYNSPLHF. The V call is TRBV5-1, the J call TRBJ1-6; 10 bases map to TRBD1. Looked up from germline, CDR1 is SGHRS and CDR2 is YFSETQ. This CDR3 contains 16 residues. Germline trimming cut 1 base from V and 4 bases from J; bases unmatched to any gene: 2.

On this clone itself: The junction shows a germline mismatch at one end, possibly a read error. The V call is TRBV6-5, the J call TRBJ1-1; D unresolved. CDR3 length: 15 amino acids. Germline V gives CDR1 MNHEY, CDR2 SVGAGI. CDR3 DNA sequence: TGTGCCAGCAGTAACTCCCGGGGTATTGGCACTGAAGCTTTCTTT. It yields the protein CASSNSRGIGTEAFF.

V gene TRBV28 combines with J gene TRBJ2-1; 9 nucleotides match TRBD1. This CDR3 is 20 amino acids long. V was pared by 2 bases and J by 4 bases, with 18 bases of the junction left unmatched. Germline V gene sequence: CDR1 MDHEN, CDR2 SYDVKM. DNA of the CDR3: TGTGCCAGCAGTTTAACCGTGGGACAGGGACCCGCGGCGTCTTACAATGAGCAGTTCTTC. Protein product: CASSLTVGQGPAASYNEQFF.

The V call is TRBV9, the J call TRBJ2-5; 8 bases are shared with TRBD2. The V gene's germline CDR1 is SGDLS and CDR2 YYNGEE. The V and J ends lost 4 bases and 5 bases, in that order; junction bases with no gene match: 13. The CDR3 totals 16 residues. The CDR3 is CASSRSAGASDETQYF. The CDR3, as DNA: TGTGCCAGCAGCAGATCAGCGGGGGCCTCGGACGAGACCCAGTACTTC.

The CDR3 loop reads CASSPDRVDTEAFF. The CDR3 DNA is TGTGCCAGCAGCCCGGACAGGGTGGACACTGAAGCTTTCTTT. The gene calls are TRBV5-8 and TRBJ1-1; TRBD1 aligns across 8 bases. The CDR3 runs 14 residues. Germline V gene sequence: CDR1 SGHTS, CDR2 YDEGEE. Unmatched junction bases numbered 5, after V lost 4 bases and J lost 3 bases.

CDR3 protein: CASSPVAGGPQHF. CDR3 sequence (DNA): TGTGCCAGCAGTCCGGTGGCGGGGGGGCCCCAGCATTTT. V is TRBV7-2 and J is TRBJ1-5, with a possible D match to TRBD1 (5 bases). Trimming took 6 bases from V and 9 from J, leaving 15 bases between them. The germline gives CDR1 SGHTA, CDR2 FQGNSA. The CDR3 runs to 13 residues. The full variable domain, with the rest looked up from reference TRBV7-2 and TRBJ1-5, is GAGVSQSPSNKVTEKGKDVELRCDPISGHTALYWYRQSLGQGLEFLIYFQGNSAPDKSGLPSDRFSAERTGGSVSTLTIQRTQQEDSAVYLCASSPVAGGPQHFGDGTRLSIL.

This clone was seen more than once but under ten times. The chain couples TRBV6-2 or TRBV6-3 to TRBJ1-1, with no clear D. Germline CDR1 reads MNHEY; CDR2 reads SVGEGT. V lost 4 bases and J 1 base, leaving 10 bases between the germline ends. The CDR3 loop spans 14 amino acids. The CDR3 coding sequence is TGTGCCAGCAGTTCCGTCCTAGGGAACACTGAAGCTTTCTTT. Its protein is CASSSVLGNTEAFF.

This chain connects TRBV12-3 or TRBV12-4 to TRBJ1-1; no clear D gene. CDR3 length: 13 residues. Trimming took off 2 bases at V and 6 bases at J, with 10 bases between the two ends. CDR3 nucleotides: TGTGCCAGCAGTTTAAGAGGGTTCGCTGAAGCTTTCTTT. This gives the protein CASSLRGFAEAFF.

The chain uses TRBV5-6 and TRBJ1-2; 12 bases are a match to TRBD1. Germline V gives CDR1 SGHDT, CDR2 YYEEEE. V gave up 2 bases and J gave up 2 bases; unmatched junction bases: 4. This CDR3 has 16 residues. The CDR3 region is CASSFRGQGANYGYTF. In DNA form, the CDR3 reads TGTGCCAGCAGCTTTAGGGGACAGGGGGCAAACTATGGCTACACCTTC.

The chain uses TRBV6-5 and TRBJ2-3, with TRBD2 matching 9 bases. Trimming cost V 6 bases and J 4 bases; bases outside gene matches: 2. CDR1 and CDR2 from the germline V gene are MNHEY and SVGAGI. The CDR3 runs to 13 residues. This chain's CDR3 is CASRRLAADTQYF. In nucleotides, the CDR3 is TGTGCCAGCAGAAGACTAGCGGCAGATACGCAGTATTTT.

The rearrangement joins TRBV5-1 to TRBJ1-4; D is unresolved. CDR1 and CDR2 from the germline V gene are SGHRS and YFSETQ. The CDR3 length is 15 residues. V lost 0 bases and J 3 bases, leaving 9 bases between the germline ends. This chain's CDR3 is CASSLGPEANEKLFF. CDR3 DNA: TGCGCCAGCAGCTTGGGCCCTGAGGCTAATGAAAAACTGTTTTTT. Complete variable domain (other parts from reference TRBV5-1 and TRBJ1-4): KAGVTQTPRYLIKTRGQQVTLSCSPISGHRSVSWYQQTPGQGLQFLFEYFSETQRNKGNFPGRFSGRQFSNSRSEMNVSTLELGDSALYLCASSLGPEANEKLFFGSGTQLSVL.

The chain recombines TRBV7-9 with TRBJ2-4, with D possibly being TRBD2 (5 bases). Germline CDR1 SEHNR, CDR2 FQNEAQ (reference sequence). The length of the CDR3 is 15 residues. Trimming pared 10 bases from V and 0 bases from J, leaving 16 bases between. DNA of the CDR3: TGTGCCACCGATCTGGGAGAATCAGCCAAAAACATTCAGTACTTC. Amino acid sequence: CATDLGESAKNIQYF.